The 30 T cell receptor beta chains below were found in one sample sequenced in a study of blood T cell repertoires in COVID-19. Libraries were prepared by immunoSEQ multiplex PCR; TCRdb keeps only in-frame clonotypes and omits some of them. The sample consists of 200,000 or so clones, roughly nine tenths of them appearing once. Material for sequencing was peripheral blood. The receptor source for this set is a woman in her forties or fifties with acute or convalescent COVID-19.

The V gene is TRBV19, the J gene TRBJ1-5; TRBD1 is a possible D gene (6 bases). The V end was cut by 7 bases, the J end by 3 bases, with 16 bases between. In germline, CDR1 is LNHDA, CDR2 SQIVND (reference sequence). The CDR3 sequence is 15 residues long. The CDR3 region has the DNA TGTGCCAGTAAACCCCAAGGGGGGGACAATCAGCCCCAGCATTTT. Translating it yields CASKPQGGDNQPQHF.

V usage is TRBV10-3 and J usage is TRBJ2-5; TRBD2 aligns across 10 bases. Germline trimming cut 7 bases from V and 3 bases from J; bases unmatched to any gene: 5. The CDR3 is 14 residues long. Germline V gives CDR1 ENHRY, CDR2 SYGVKD. The CDR3 nucleotides are TGTGCCATCAAGGCGCTAGCGGGAGAAGAGACCCAGTACTTC. Protein: CAIKALAGEETQYF.

This rearrangement joins TRBV5-5 to TRBJ2-3, with TRBD1 matching over 8 bases. Per the germline V gene, CDR1 is SGHKS and CDR2 is YYEKEE (reference sequence). The CDR3 runs to 17 residues. V lost 4 bases and J lost 0; bases outside the gene matches: 10. CDR3 nucleotides: TGTGCCAGCAGCAATCGCGTAGGGACAGGTAGCACAGATACGCAGTATTTT. Its translation: CASSNRVGTGSTDTQYF.

The chain carries TRBV7-2 and TRBJ1-1, with a weak D call TRBD1 (5 bases). Germline loops: CDR1 SGHTA, CDR2 FQGNSA. Deletions cut 5 bases from V and 4 bases from J, with 8 bases between. The CDR3 runs to 12 residues. CDR3 DNA sequence: TGTGCCAGCAGCACCAGGGCCACTGAAGCTTTCTTT. Protein: CASSTRATEAFF.

The rearrangement joins TRBV19 to TRBJ2-5, with D tentatively TRBD2 (6 bases). Germline V gene sequence: CDR1 LNHDA, CDR2 SQIVND (reference sequence). V dropped 5 bases and J dropped 2 bases, with 18 bases sitting between them. There are 16 residues in the CDR3. As DNA, the CDR3 is TGTGCCAGTAGTCTACCCCCGGGACTCCCACAAGAGACCCAGTACTTC. This gives the protein CASSLPPGLPQETQYF.

The rearrangement uses TRBV20-1 and TRBJ1-6; TRBD1 matches at 8 bases. The CDR3 is 14 residues long. Germline loops: CDR1 DFQATT, CDR2 SNEGSKA (reference sequence). The V segment lost 3 bases and the J segment 5 bases; nucleotides outside the gene matches: 3. The CDR3 DNA reads as TGCAGTGCTAGTCCAGGGGGCAATAATTCACCCCTCCACTTT. Translated: CSASPGGNNSPLHF.

This clone was seen more than once but under ten times. V and J are TRBV7-9 and TRBJ1-2, with D possibly TRBD1 on 5 matching bases. The V end lost 3 bases, the J end lost 5 bases, and 16 bases lay between the germline ends. Germline CDR1 reads SEHNR; CDR2 reads FQNEAQ (reference sequence). This CDR3 is built from 15 residues. CDR3 loop: CASSLGQDARYGYTF. The CDR3 DNA reads as TGTGCCAGCAGCTTGGGGCAGGATGCTAGGTATGGCTACACCTTC.

V gene TRBV14 combines with J gene TRBJ2-5, with D perhaps matching TRBD2 (6 bases). The CDR3 extends over 13 amino acids. Germline V gene lookup returns CDR1 SGHDN and CDR2 FVKESK. Trimming cost V 5 bases and J 1 base, with 8 bases left between them. Written as DNA, the CDR3 is TGTGCCAGCAGCTGGGGACTCCAAGAGACCCAGTACTTC. The encoded protein is CASSWGLQETQYF. Full variable domain (outside the CDR3, taken from reference TRBV14 and TRBJ2-5): EAGVTQFPSHSVIEKGQTVTLRCDPISGHDNLYWYRRVMGKEIKFLLHFVKESKQDESGMPNNRFLAERTGGTYSTLKVQPAELEDSGVYFCASSWGLQETQYFGPGTRLLVL.

The V and J genes are TRBV7-2 and TRBJ2-7, with 12 bases fitting TRBD1. There are 15 residues in the CDR3. Germline V gives CDR1 SGHTA, CDR2 FQGNSA. V trimming: 1 base; J trimming: 7 bases; junction bases outside the gene matches: 5. Here the CDR3 DNA reads TGTGCCAGCAGCTTAGATGGGACAGGGGGCCGGGAGCAGTACTTC. It encodes CASSLDGTGGREQYF.

The rearrangement joins TRBV24-1 to TRBJ2-5, with 11 bases fitting TRBD2. The V and J ends lost 6 bases and 5 bases, in that order; junction bases with no gene match: 10. CDR3 length: 16 amino acids. Looked up from germline, CDR1 is KGHDR and CDR2 is SFDVKD. The CDR3, as DNA: TGTGCCACCAGTCCCGGGACTAGCGGTTTCCTTGAGACCCAGTACTTC. Translating it yields CATSPGTSGFLETQYF.

This rearrangement joins TRBV10-3 to TRBJ2-1; 11 nucleotides align to TRBD2. The CDR3 spans 15 residues. Germline loops: CDR1 ENHRY, CDR2 SYGVKD. V was clipped by 6 bases and J by 3 bases; unmatched bases: 4. The CDR3, as DNA: TGTGCCATCAGCGGAACTAGCGGGAGCTACAATGAGCAGTTCTTC. This translates into CAISGTSGSYNEQFF.

This chain uses TRBV10-3 with TRBJ1-1; TRBD1 aligns across 10 bases. The CDR3 runs to 13 residues. The germline CDR1 and CDR2 sequences are ENHRY and SYGVKD. Trimming took 11 bases from V and 4 from J; bases not matched to a gene: 7. CDR3 loop: CAAGTGDSTEAFF. The CDR3 nucleotides are TGTGCCGCCGGGACAGGGGACTCCACTGAAGCTTTCTTT.

DNA for the CDR3: TGTGCCAGCAGCAAACCGTCAGGGAATGGCTACACCTTC. This encodes CASSKPSGNGYTF. J is TRBJ1-2 and V is TRBV11-3, with D perhaps TRBD1 (5 bases). Between the trimmed V and J ends, which lost 5 bases and 6 bases, there was a span of 13 bases. Germline lookup yields CDR1 SGHNT and CDR2 YENEEA. The CDR3 is 13 residues long.

This clone was counted a single time. The rearrangement uses TRBV10-2 and TRBJ1-1; D unresolved. The germline V gene has CDR1 WSHSY and CDR2 SAAADI. Trimming took 9 bases from V and 3 from J, leaving 17 bases between them. There are 14 residues in the CDR3. The CDR3 DNA reads as TGCGCCAGTACCGCGTGGTGGTCTGACACTGAAGCTTTCTTT. Amino acid sequence: CASTAWWSDTEAFF.

The chain links TRBV7-6 to TRBJ2-5; D may be TRBD2 (5 bases). This CDR3 is built from 14 residues. Looked up from germline, CDR1 is SGHVS and CDR2 is FNYEAQ. With 3 bases removed from V and 5 bases from J, the gap between germline ends came to 13 bases. Written as DNA, the CDR3 is TGTGCCAGCAGCTTCGGACGGGGAACGGAGACCCAGTACTTC. Translation gives CASSFGRGTETQYF. The whole variable domain, remainder taken from reference TRBV7-6 and TRBJ2-5, is GAGVSQSPRYKVTKRGQDVALRCDPISGHVSLYWYRQALGQGPEFLTYFNYEAQQDKSGLPNDRFSAERPEGSISTLTIQRTEQRDSAMYRCASSFGRGTETQYFGPGTRLLVL.

The chain is built from TRBV19 and TRBJ1-5, with D perhaps matching TRBD1 (5 bases). CDR1 and CDR2 (germline): LNHDA, SQIVND (reference sequence). The CDR3 sequence is 13 residues long. V dropped 9 bases and J dropped 5 bases, with 14 bases sitting between them. CDR3 region: CASEEGFYQPQHF. Written as DNA, the CDR3 is TGTGCCAGCGAGGAGGGGTTTTATCAGCCCCAGCATTTT. Full variable domain (outside the CDR3, taken from reference TRBV19 and TRBJ1-5): DGGITQSPKYLFRKEGQNVTLSCEQNLNHDAMYWYRQDPGQGLRLIYYSQIVNDFQKGDIAEGYSVSREKKESFPLTVTSAQKNPTAFYLCASEEGFYQPQHFGDGTRLSIL.

The chain recombines TRBV11-3 with TRBJ1-1; no clear D. The V end was cut by 1 base, the J end by 3 bases, with 15 bases between. In germline, CDR1 is SGHNT, CDR2 YENEEA. The CDR3 has 16 residues. The CDR3 reads CASSLGSGRGYTEAFF. The CDR3 nucleotides are TGTGCCAGCAGCTTAGGCTCGGGTCGGGGTTACACTGAAGCTTTCTTT.

This chain links TRBV11-2 with TRBJ1-6; a weak D match, TRBD1 (6 bases). The CDR3 is 14 amino acids. Trimming took off 5 bases at V and 10 bases at J, with 15 bases between the two ends. CDR1 SGHAT and CDR2 FQNNGV come from the germline V gene. The DNA of the CDR3 is TGTGCCAGCAGCCCACAGGGTTTTGAATCACCCCTCCACTTT. Protein product: CASSPQGFESPLHF.

V usage is TRBV7-8 and J usage is TRBJ2-4; D is perhaps TRBD1 (6 bases). Germline V gene lookup returns CDR1 SGHVS and CDR2 FQNEAQ. The length of the CDR3 is 18 residues. V lost 5 bases and J lost 0, with 20 bases in between. CDR3 nucleotide sequence: TGTGCCAGCAGCCCTGGTAGGGACACACGCTTAGCCAAAAACATTCAGTACTTC. As protein: CASSPGRDTRLAKNIQYF.

This clone was seen once. DNA of the CDR3: TGTGCCAGCAGCCCCCGGACAGGGAGCTACGAGCAGTACTTC. As protein: CASSPRTGSYEQYF. The gene calls are TRBV11-3 and TRBJ2-7; 8 nucleotides match TRBD1. This CDR3 region has 14 residues. Losses at the gene ends were 5 bases for V and 3 bases for J; bases not matched to a gene: 6. Per germline, CDR1 SGHNT and CDR2 YENEEA.

This sequence joins TRBV11-2 and TRBJ2-7, with a tentative D call TRBD1 (7 bases). V lost 1 base, J lost 1 base, and 11 bases lay in between. This CDR3 contains 15 residues. Per germline, CDR1 SGHAT and CDR2 FQNNGV. The chain's CDR3 is CASSLVQGGSYEQYF. CDR3 in DNA: TGTGCCAGCAGCTTAGTCCAGGGGGGTTCCTACGAGCAGTACTTC.

The chain combines TRBV20-1 with TRBJ2-7, with TRBD1 matching 9 bases. The germline gives CDR1 DFQATT, CDR2 SNEGSKA (reference sequence). The CDR3 has 13 amino acids. The V segment lost 3 bases and the J segment 3 bases; nucleotides outside the gene matches: 3. Written as DNA, the CDR3 is TGCAGTGCTAGTACGGACAGGGGCTACGAGCAGTACTTC. Amino acids: CSASTDRGYEQYF.

This chain uses TRBV5-5 with TRBJ1-2; 7 bases match TRBD1. V lost 4 bases and J lost 8; bases outside the gene matches: 8. The germline CDR1 and CDR2 sequences are SGHKS and YYEKEE (reference sequence). The CDR3 runs 13 residues. CDR3 amino acids: CASSTTGAWGYTF. The CDR3 DNA follows: TGTGCCAGCAGCACCACAGGGGCTTGGGGCTACACCTTC. The full variable domain, completed using reference TRBV5-5 and TRBJ1-2, is DAGVTQSPTHLIKTRGQQVTLRCSPISGHKSVSWYQQVLGQGPQFIFQYYEKEERGRGNFPDRFSARQFPNYSSELNVNALLLGDSALYLCASSTTGAWGYTFGSGTRLTVV.

This clone was counted once. The gene calls are TRBV3-1 (or the pseudogene TRBV3-2) and TRBJ2-7, with TRBD2 matching over 16 bases. The V gene end was trimmed by 5 bases and the J gene end by 1 base; junction bases not matched to a gene: 8. The CDR3 consists of 18 residues. From germline, CDR1 is LGHDT and CDR2 YNNKEL (reference sequence). The CDR3 DNA reads TGTGCCAGCAGCGAAGGGGGACTAGCGGGAGGGATTTCCTACGAGCAGTACTTC. Protein product: CASSEGGLAGGISYEQYF.

The chain couples TRBV18 to TRBJ2-2; TRBD1 might be the D (5 bases). Germline V CDR1 and CDR2: KGHSH, LQKENI. The CDR3 has 16 residues. Trimming removed 2 bases at V and 3 bases at J, with 13 bases between. The CDR3 nucleotides are TGTGCCAGCTCACCAACGCAGGGCACGGACACCGGGGAGCTGTTTTTT. This translates into CASSPTQGTDTGELFF.

As to this clone: The identical CDR3 is also encoded by other nucleotide sequences in the sample. The chain links TRBV6-5 to TRBJ2-7; the D gene is possibly TRBD1 (6 bases). Germline V CDR1 and CDR2: MNHEY, SVGAGI. The CDR3 consists of 14 residues. V lost 0 bases to trimming and J lost 3 bases, with 9 bases between them. In DNA form, the CDR3 reads TGTGCCAGCAGTTACTCTGCAGGGGTCTACGAGCAGTACTTC. It specifies CASSYSAGVYEQYF.

This chain links TRBV2 with TRBJ2-3, with a weak D call TRBD1 (6 bases). V was clipped by 3 bases and J by 9 bases, with 10 bases between them. The CDR3 spans 12 residues. Per germline, CDR1 SNHLY and CDR2 FYNNEI. This CDR3 is CASSDPGETQYF. The CDR3 DNA reads as TGTGCCAGCAGTGATCCAGGGGAAACGCAGTATTTT. Using reference TRBV2 and TRBJ2-3 for the parts outside the CDR3, the full variable domain is EPEVTQTPSHQVTQMGQEVILRCVPISNHLYFYWYRQILGQKVEFLVSFYNNEISEKSEIFDDQFSVERPDGSNFTLKIRSTKLEDSAMYFCASSDPGETQYFGPGTRLTVL.

This chain uses TRBV6-5 with TRBJ1-1; 9 bases align to TRBD1. Germline lookup yields CDR1 MNHEY and CDR2 SVGAGI. J gave up 2 bases and V 2 bases, and 3 bases lay outside the gene matches. The CDR3 has 15 residues. This CDR3 reads CASSYAGQGNTEAFF. The CDR3 nucleotides are TGTGCCAGCAGTTACGCGGGACAGGGTAACACTGAAGCTTTCTTT.

The V and J genes are TRBV19 and TRBJ1-6; D not certain. The CDR3 contains 14 residues. Per germline, CDR1 LNHDA and CDR2 SQIVND (reference sequence). V lost 7 bases and J 4 bases, leaving 11 bases between the germline ends. CDR3 sequence reads: CASTLEAYNSPLHF. The CDR3 DNA is TGTGCCAGTACCCTGGAGGCTTATAATTCACCCCTCCACTTT.

The chain has TRBV4-3 and TRBJ2-7, with TRBD1 matching 11 bases. This CDR3 region has 14 residues. V was clipped by 5 bases and J by 7 bases; unmatched bases: 7. Germline loops: CDR1 LGHNA, CDR2 YSLEER. The CDR3 sequence is CASSIGQGAGEQYF. Here the CDR3 DNA reads TGCGCCAGCAGCATCGGACAGGGGGCAGGAGAGCAGTACTTC.